This record concerns one T cell receptor beta chain sequence. The data were obtained in a study of sequential checkpoint blockade in melanoma. Overall study context: Each arm's sequence ended with maintenance nivolumab.

This sample's treatment: randomized to nivolumab then ipilimumab (arm A) or the reverse (arm B). Trimming left V 2 bases short and J 5 bases short, with 9 bases between. The germline CDR1 and CDR2 sequences are SQVTM and ANQGSEA. The length of the CDR3 is 13 residues. The method was immunoSEQ multiplex PCR; TCRdb's version includes in-frame clones alone and lacks a portion of them. Among some 4,500 clones listed, roughly 60% were seen once. Sample: CD8+ T cells sorted from blood (inferred from file names), taken from a patient given nivolumab and ipilimumab in sequence. V and J are TRBV29-1 and TRBJ2-2, with TRBD1 as a possible D gene (5 bases). The TCR sequence derives from a human donor with melanoma. The CDR3 here is CSVETQGTGELFF. The CDR3 nucleotides read TGCAGCGTTGAAACGCAGGGAACCGGGGAGCTGTTTTTT.